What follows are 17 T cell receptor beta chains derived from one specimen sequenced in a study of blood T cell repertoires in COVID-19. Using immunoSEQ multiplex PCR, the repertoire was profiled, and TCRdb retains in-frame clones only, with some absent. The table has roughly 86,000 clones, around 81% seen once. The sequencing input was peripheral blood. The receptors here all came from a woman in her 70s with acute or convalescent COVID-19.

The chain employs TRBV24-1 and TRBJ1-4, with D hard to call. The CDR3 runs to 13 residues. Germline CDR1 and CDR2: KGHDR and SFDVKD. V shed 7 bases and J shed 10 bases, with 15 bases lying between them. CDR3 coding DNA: TGTGCCACCAGCCACCGACACGAGGGAAAACTGTTTTTT. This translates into CATSHRHEGKLFF.

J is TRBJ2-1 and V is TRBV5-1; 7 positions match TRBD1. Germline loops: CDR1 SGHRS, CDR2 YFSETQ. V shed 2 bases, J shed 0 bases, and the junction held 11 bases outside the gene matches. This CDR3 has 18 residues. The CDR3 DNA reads TGCGCCAGCAGCTTCCCGGGACAGAAGAGTAGCTCCTACAATGAGCAGTTCTTC. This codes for CASSFPGQKSSSYNEQFF.

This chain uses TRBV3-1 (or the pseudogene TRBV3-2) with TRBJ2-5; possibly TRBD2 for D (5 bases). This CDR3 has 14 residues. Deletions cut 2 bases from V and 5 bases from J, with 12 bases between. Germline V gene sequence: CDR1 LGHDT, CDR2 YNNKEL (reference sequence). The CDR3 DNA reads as TGTGCCAGCAGCCAAAGGACTGGCGGGGAGACCCAGTACTTC. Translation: CASSQRTGGETQYF.

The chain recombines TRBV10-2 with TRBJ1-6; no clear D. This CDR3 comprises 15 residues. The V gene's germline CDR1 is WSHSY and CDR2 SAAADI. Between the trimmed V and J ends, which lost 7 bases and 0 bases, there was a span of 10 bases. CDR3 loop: CASKEGSSYNSPLHF. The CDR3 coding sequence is TGCGCCAGCAAAGAGGGTAGCTCCTATAATTCACCCCTCCACTTT.

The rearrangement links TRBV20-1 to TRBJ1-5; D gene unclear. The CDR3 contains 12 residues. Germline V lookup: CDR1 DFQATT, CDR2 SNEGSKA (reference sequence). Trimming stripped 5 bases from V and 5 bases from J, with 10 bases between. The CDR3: CSAREADQPQHF. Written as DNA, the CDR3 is TGCAGTGCTCGTGAGGCAGATCAGCCCCAGCATTTT.

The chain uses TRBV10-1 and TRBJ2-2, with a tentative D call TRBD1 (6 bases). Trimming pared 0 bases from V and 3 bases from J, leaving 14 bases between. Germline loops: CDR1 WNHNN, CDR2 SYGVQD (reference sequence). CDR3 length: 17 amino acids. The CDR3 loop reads CASSESKSWGHTGELFF. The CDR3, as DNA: TGCGCCAGCAGTGAGTCGAAATCCTGGGGGCACACCGGGGAGCTGTTTTTT.

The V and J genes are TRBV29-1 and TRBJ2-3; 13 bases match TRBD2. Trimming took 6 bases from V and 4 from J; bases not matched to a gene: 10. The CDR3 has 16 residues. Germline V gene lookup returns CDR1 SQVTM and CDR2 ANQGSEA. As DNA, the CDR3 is TGCAGCGTCCCTCTACTAGCGGGGGGGGCCCCAGATACGCAGTATTTT. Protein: CSVPLLAGGAPDTQYF.

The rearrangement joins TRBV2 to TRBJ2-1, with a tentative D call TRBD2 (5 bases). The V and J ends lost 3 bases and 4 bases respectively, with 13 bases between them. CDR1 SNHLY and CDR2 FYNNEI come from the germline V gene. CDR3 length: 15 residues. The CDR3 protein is CASSEIRGSYNEQFF. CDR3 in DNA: TGTGCCAGCAGTGAGATTCGGGGAAGTTACAATGAGCAGTTCTTC. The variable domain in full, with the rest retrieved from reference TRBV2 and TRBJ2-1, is EPEVTQTPSHQVTQMGQEVILRCVPISNHLYFYWYRQILGQKVEFLVSFYNNEISEKSEIFDDQFSVERPDGSNFTLKIRSTKLEDSAMYFCASSEIRGSYNEQFFGPGTRLTVL.

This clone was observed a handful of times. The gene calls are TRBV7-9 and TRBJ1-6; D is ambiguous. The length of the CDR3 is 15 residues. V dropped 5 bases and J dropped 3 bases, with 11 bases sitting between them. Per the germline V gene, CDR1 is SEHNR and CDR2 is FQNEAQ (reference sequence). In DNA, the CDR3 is TGTGCCAGCAGCGAAGAGAGTCACTATAATTCACCCCTCCACTTT. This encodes CASSEESHYNSPLHF.

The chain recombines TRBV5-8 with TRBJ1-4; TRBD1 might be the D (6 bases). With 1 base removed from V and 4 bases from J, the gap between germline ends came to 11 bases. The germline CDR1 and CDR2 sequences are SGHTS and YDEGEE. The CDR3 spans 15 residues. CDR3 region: CASSLPGQYNEKLFF. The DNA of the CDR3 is TGTGCCAGCAGCTTGCCAGGACAGTATAATGAAAAACTGTTTTTT.

The CDR3 reads CAWSLTGYQETQYF. CDR3 bases: TGTGCCTGGTCCCTCACAGGTTACCAAGAGACCCAGTACTTC. J is TRBJ2-5 and V is TRBV30, with a possible D match to TRBD1 (5 bases). Trimming removed 5 bases at V and 0 bases at J, with 13 bases between. The CDR3 covers 14 residues. Germline loops: CDR1 GTSNPN, CDR2 SVGIG (reference sequence).

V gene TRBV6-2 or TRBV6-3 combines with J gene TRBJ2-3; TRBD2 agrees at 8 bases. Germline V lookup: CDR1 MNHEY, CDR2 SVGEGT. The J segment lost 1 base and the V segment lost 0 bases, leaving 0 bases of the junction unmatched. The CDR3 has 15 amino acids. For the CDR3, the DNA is TGTGCCAGCAGTTACTCGCGGGGGGGCACAGATACGCAGTATTTT. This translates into CASSYSRGGTDTQYF.

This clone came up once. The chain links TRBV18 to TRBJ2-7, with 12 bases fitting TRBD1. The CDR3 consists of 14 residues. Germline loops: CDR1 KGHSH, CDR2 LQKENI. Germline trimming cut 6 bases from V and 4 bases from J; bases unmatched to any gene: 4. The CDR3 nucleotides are TGTGCCAGCTCCGGGACAGGGGGCGCGTACGAGCAGTACTTC. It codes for CASSGTGGAYEQYF.

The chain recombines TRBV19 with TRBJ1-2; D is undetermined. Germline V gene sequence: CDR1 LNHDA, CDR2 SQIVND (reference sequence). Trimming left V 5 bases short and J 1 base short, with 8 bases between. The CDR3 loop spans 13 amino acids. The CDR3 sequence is CASSLQINYGYTF. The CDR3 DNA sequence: TGTGCCAGTAGTTTACAGATTAACTATGGCTACACCTTC.

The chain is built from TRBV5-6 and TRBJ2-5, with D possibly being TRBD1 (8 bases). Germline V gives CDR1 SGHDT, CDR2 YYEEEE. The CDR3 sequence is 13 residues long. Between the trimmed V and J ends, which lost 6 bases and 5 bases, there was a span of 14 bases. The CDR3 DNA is TGTGCCAGCAACAGGGGGGGCGGGGAGACCCAGTACTTC. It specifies CASNRGGGETQYF.

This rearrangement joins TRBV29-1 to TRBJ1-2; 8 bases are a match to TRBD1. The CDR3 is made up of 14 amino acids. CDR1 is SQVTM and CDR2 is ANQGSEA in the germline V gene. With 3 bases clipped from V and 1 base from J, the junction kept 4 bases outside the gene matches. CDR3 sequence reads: CSVETGADNYGYTF. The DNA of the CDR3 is TGCAGCGTTGAGACAGGGGCGGATAACTATGGCTACACCTTC. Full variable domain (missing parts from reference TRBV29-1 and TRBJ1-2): SAVISQKPSRDICQRGTSLTIQCQVDSQVTMMFWYRQQPGQSLTLIATANQGSEATYESGFVIDKFPISRPNLTFSTLTVSNMSPEDSSIYLCSVETGADNYGYTFGSGTRLTVV.

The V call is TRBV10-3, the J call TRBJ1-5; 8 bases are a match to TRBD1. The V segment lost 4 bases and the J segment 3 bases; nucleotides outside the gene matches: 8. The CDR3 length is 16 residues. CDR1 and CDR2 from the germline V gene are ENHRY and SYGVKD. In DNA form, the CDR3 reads TGTGCCATCAGTGGGGTTGACAGGGGACCCAATCAGCCCCAGCATTTT. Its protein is CAISGVDRGPNQPQHF.